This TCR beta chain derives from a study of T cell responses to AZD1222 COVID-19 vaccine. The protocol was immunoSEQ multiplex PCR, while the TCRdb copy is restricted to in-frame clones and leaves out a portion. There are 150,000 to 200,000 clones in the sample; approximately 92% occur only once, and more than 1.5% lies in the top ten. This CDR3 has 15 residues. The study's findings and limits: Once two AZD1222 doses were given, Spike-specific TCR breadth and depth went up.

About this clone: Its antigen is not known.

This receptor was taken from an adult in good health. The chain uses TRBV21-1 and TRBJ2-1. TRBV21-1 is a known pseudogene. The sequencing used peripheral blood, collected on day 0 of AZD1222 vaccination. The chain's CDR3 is CASSTGTPAYNEQFF. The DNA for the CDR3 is TGTGCCAGCAGCACCGGGACGCCAGCCTACAATGAGCAGTTCTTC.